These 32 T cell receptor beta chains came from one sample sequenced in a study of T cell repertoires in cytomegalovirus infection. TCRdb re-called the reads with MiXCR, one entry per CDR3 protein. The sample gives 200,000 to 300,000 distinct CDR3 sequences, approximately 9.1% of which show up once; approximately 16% is in the top ten. Sequencing was carried out using PBMCs. The receptors here all came from a human donor in good health (CMV status not recorded). Some clones in this sample may be carry-over from other donors' samples.

This clonotype was seen a few times. This rearrangement joins TRBV29-1 to TRBJ1-5, with 8 positions matching TRBD1. Germline values: CDR1 SQVTM, CDR2 ANQGSEA. The CDR3 loop spans 13 amino acids. With V trimmed by 3 bases and J by 6 bases, 4 bases remained unmatched. The CDR3 DNA follows: TGCAGCGTTGATCAGGGGGCAGGTCAGCCCCAGCATTTT. Its protein product is CSVDQGAGQPQHF.

This clonotype was detected ten times or more. The chain combines TRBV7-2 with TRBJ2-1, with D perhaps matching TRBD2 (5 bases). Trimming removed 4 bases at V and 0 bases at J, with 16 bases between. This CDR3 spans 17 amino acids. CDR1 and CDR2 from the germline V gene are SGHTA and FQGNSA. CDR3 coding DNA: TGTGCCAGCAGCTCCCTCTCCTTAGCGACCTCCTACAATGAGCAGTTCTTC. Residues: CASSSLSLATSYNEQFF.

About this clonotype: This sequence may be a read error, since a much larger clone differs from it by one base. V gene TRBV3-1 combines with J gene TRBJ2-2; TRBD1 matches 12 bases. The CDR3 length is 14 residues. Losses at the gene ends were 5 bases for V and 6 bases for J; bases not matched to a gene: 1. CDR1 and CDR2 (germline): LGHDT, YNNKEL (reference sequence). The CDR3 sequence is CASSGTGGSGELFF. In DNA form, the CDR3 reads TGTGCCAGCAGCGGGACAGGGGGCTCCGGGGAGCTGTTTTTT.

This clonotype was seen more than once but under ten times. V is TRBV19 and J is TRBJ2-2; no definite D call. The CDR3 has 14 residues. Germline CDR1 reads LNHDA; CDR2 reads SQIVND (reference sequence). V was trimmed by 2 bases and J by 4 bases, leaving 8 bases between them. This CDR3 is CASSISASTGELFF. CDR3 nucleotides: TGTGCCAGTAGTATATCGGCCAGCACCGGGGAGCTGTTTTTT.

This clonotype was seen many times. The chain is built from TRBV7-2 and TRBJ2-7; 14 bases align to TRBD2. The CDR3 runs 18 residues. V was clipped by 8 bases and J by 1 base; unmatched bases: 13. Germline V gives CDR1 SGHTA, CDR2 FQGNSA. For the CDR3, the DNA is TGTGCCAGCGGTAAATCTGCAGGACTAGCGGGGGGTTCCTACGAGCAGTACTTC. It is translated as CASGKSAGLAGGSYEQYF.

This clonotype was counted ten times or more. The chain joins TRBV7-2 to TRBJ1-1; D not resolved. This CDR3 has 13 amino acids. With 1 base removed from V and 7 bases from J, the gap between germline ends came to 10 bases. Germline lookup yields CDR1 SGHTA and CDR2 FQGNSA. Here the CDR3 reads CASSLVASGEAFF. The CDR3 DNA is TGTGCCAGCAGCTTAGTGGCTTCTGGTGAAGCTTTCTTT. Complete variable domain (other parts from reference TRBV7-2 and TRBJ1-1): GAGVSQSPSNKVTEKGKDVELRCDPISGHTALYWYRQSLGQGLEFLIYFQGNSAPDKSGLPSDRFSAERTGGSVSTLTIQRTQQEDSAVYLCASSLVASGEAFFGQGTRLTVV.

This clonotype was recorded many times. V gene TRBV28 combines with J gene TRBJ1-2; 7 positions match TRBD1. From germline, CDR1 is MDHEN and CDR2 SYDVKM. CDR3 length: 11 residues. Germline trimming cut 6 bases from V and 8 bases from J; bases unmatched to any gene: 3. The CDR3 here is CASRTGLGYTF. In DNA form, the CDR3 reads TGTGCCAGCAGGACAGGGCTCGGCTACACCTTC.

This clonotype has a handful of counts. The chain is built from TRBV6-6 and TRBJ2-5; unclear D gene. The length of the CDR3 is 12 residues. The V end lost 6 bases, the J end lost 5 bases, and 10 bases lay between the germline ends. Germline V CDR1 and CDR2: MNHNY, SVGAGI (reference sequence). The CDR3 region is CASRLLGETQYF. The CDR3 DNA follows: TGTGCCAGCAGGTTGTTAGGGGAGACCCAGTACTTC.

This clonotype appeared a few times. The V call is TRBV6-1, the J call TRBJ1-1; D remains ambiguous. The CDR3 consists of 11 residues. The germline V and J ends were trimmed by 6 bases and 3 bases, with 5 bases remaining between them. Per the germline V gene, CDR1 is MNHNS and CDR2 is SASEGT. The CDR3 is CASRIYTEAFF. In nucleotides, the CDR3 is TGTGCCAGCAGGATCTACACTGAAGCTTTCTTT.

This clonotype was seen ten or more times. The chain combines TRBV7-6 with TRBJ2-1; TRBD2 agrees at 7 bases. The length of the CDR3 is 16 residues. J was trimmed by 6 bases and V by 5 bases; bases with no gene match: 13. Germline assignment: CDR1 SGHVS and CDR2 FNYEAQ. The CDR3 nucleotides are TGTGCCAGCAGCCACCCCCCGCTGGGAGGGAGCAATGAGCAGTTCTTC. Protein: CASSHPPLGGSNEQFF.

This clonotype occurred a few times. The V call is TRBV6-6, the J call TRBJ1-1; 9 bases agree with TRBD1. The V gene end was trimmed by 6 bases and the J gene end by 6 bases; junction bases not matched to a gene: 8. The CDR3 has 14 amino acids. The germline gives CDR1 MNHNY, CDR2 SVGAGI (reference sequence). CDR3 nucleotide sequence: TGTGCCAGCAGAATACAGGGGGCGGGTGCTGAAGCTTTCTTT. Protein product: CASRIQGAGAEAFF.

This clonotype was recorded many times. The chain is built from TRBV7-2 and TRBJ2-3, with 13 bases matching TRBD2. The CDR3 totals 17 residues. Germline loops: CDR1 SGHTA, CDR2 FQGNSA. V dropped 5 bases and J dropped 4; count of bases not matched to a gene: 9. Here the CDR3 DNA reads TGTGCCAGCAGCACGGGACTAGCGGGGATCCCCGCAGATACGCAGTATTTT. It codes for CASSTGLAGIPADTQYF. The variable domain in full, completed from reference TRBV7-2 and TRBJ2-3, reads GAGVSQSPSNKVTEKGKDVELRCDPISGHTALYWYRQSLGQGLEFLIYFQGNSAPDKSGLPSDRFSAERTGGSVSTLTIQRTQQEDSAVYLCASSTGLAGIPADTQYFGPGTRLTVL.

The CDR3 region is CSARDAGQETQYF. The CDR3 nucleotides are TGCAGTGCTAGAGATGCAGGCCAAGAGACCCAGTACTTC. The chain has TRBV20-1 and TRBJ2-5; the D is unclear. The CDR3 is 13 residues long. Germline V lookup: CDR1 DFQATT, CDR2 SNEGSKA (reference sequence). The V end was cut by 0 bases, the J end by 1 base, with 6 bases between.

J is TRBJ2-1 and V is TRBV5-1, with D possibly matching TRBD2 (6 bases). Looked up from germline, CDR1 is SGHRS and CDR2 is YFSETQ. This CDR3 spans 16 amino acids. With 0 bases removed from V and 0 bases from J, the gap between germline ends came to 10 bases. The CDR3 bases are TGCGCCAGCAGCTTGGGTGGGGGGAGCTCCTACAATGAGCAGTTCTTC. Translating gives CASSLGGGSSYNEQFF.

This clonotype was seen ten or more times. The CDR3 DNA is TGTGCCAGCAGTCCCGGGGATACTAACTATGGCTACACCTTC. Protein product: CASSPGDTNYGYTF. V gene TRBV7-3 combines with J gene TRBJ1-2; D not certain. The CDR3 has 14 amino acids. CDR1 is SGHTA, CDR2 FQGTGA, per germline. The V end was cut by 6 bases, the J end by 0 bases, with 11 bases between.

The table lists this clonotype with a count of one. The rearrangement joins TRBV20-1 to TRBJ1-2, with 8 positions matching TRBD1. The CDR3 consists of 14 residues. Germline-derived CDR1 and CDR2 are DFQATT and SNEGSKA (reference sequence). Trimming removed 5 bases from V and 0 bases from J; junction bases left unmatched: 5. The CDR3 protein is CSADHRGANYGYTF. CDR3 nucleotides: TGCAGTGCTGATCACAGGGGGGCTAACTATGGCTACACCTTC.

V is TRBV4-3 and J is TRBJ2-7; D remains ambiguous. V lost 2 bases, J lost 3 bases, and 8 bases lay in between. Germline CDR1 LGHNA, CDR2 YSLEER. The CDR3 loop spans 13 amino acids. CDR3 sequence (DNA): TGCGCCAGCAGCCAACTAGTCAGCTACGAGCAGTACTTC. It specifies CASSQLVSYEQYF.

Ten or more counts support this clonotype. The rearrangement uses TRBV7-6 and TRBJ1-4; tentatively, D is TRBD1 (5 bases). Germline V gene data show CDR1 as SGHVS and CDR2 as FNYEAQ. The V gene lost 3 bases and the J gene lost 8 bases, with 13 bases spanning the gap. CDR3 length: 14 residues. The CDR3 loop reads CASSFVSRGEKLFF. The CDR3 DNA is TGTGCCAGCAGCTTCGTGTCTAGGGGAGAAAAACTGTTTTTT.

This clonotype has ten or more counts. V gene TRBV7-6 combines with J gene TRBJ2-2, with 8 bases matching TRBD2. Germline loops: CDR1 SGHVS, CDR2 FNYEAQ. V lost 8 bases and J lost 2; bases outside the gene matches: 13. The CDR3 runs 17 residues. CDR3 loop: CASFRGSGTTNTGELFF. The CDR3 nucleotides are TGTGCCAGCTTTCGGGGTAGCGGGACGACTAACACCGGGGAGCTGTTTTTT.

In its sample, this clonotype was seen many times. The chain recombines TRBV7-2 with TRBJ1-1; 7 bases are shared with TRBD1. V gave up 2 bases and J gave up 6 bases; unmatched junction bases: 9. From germline, CDR1 is SGHTA and CDR2 FQGNSA. The CDR3 consists of 15 residues. CDR3 protein: CASSLNVRGRSEAFF. CDR3 coding DNA: TGTGCCAGCAGCTTAAACGTAAGGGGGCGATCTGAAGCTTTCTTT. Based on the CDR3 plus reference TRBV7-2 and TRBJ1-1, the full variable domain is GAGVSQSPSNKVTEKGKDVELRCDPISGHTALYWYRQSLGQGLEFLIYFQGNSAPDKSGLPSDRFSAERTGGSVSTLTIQRTQQEDSAVYLCASSLNVRGRSEAFFGQGTRLTVV.

This clonotype was counted at least ten times. The J gene is TRBJ1-1, the V gene TRBV7-2, with 12 bases that match TRBD1. The CDR3 has 18 amino acids. V lost 1 base to trimming and J lost 4 bases; unmatched junction nucleotides: 10. Per the germline V gene, CDR1 is SGHTA and CDR2 is FQGNSA. The CDR3 is CASSLGIGGTGGGTEAFF. CDR3 DNA sequence: TGTGCCAGCAGCTTAGGGATAGGTGGGACAGGGGGCGGCACTGAAGCTTTCTTT.

Many counts were recorded for this clonotype. The chain joins TRBV11-3 to TRBJ1-2; D is unresolved. Trimming took 1 base from V and 4 from J, leaving 4 bases between them. CDR3 length: 12 residues. Germline CDR1 SGHNT, CDR2 YENEEA. The CDR3 sequence: CASSLASYGYTF. The CDR3 coding sequence is TGTGCCAGCAGCTTAGCGTCCTATGGCTACACCTTC. Supplemented by reference TRBV11-3 and TRBJ1-2, the full variable domain reads EAGVVQSPRYKIIEKKQPVAFWCNPISGHNTLYWYLQNLGQGPELLIRYENEEAVDDSQLPKDRFSAERLKGVDSTLKIQPAELGDSAVYLCASSLASYGYTFGSGTRLTVV.

This clonotype was recorded a few times. V and J are TRBV6-6 and TRBJ2-7; 9 bases agree with TRBD1. Losses at the gene ends were 6 bases for V and 5 bases for J; bases not matched to a gene: 8. CDR3 length: 14 residues. CDR1 is MNHNY and CDR2 is SVGAGI in the germline V gene (reference sequence). CDR3 residues: CASRSRDRVDEQYF. CDR3 nucleotides: TGTGCCAGCAGATCTAGGGACAGGGTGGACGAGCAGTACTTC.

Note on this clonotype: A much larger clonotype is one base distant, so this may be a read error. V and J are TRBV7-2 and TRBJ2-3; TRBD2 matches 8 bases. CDR1 is SGHTA and CDR2 is FQGNSA in the germline V gene. The CDR3 loop spans 14 amino acids. The CDR3 sequence: CASSQSGGTDSQYF. The CDR3 DNA is TGTGCCAGCAGCCAAAGCGGGGGCACAGATTCGCAGTATTTT.

The chain couples TRBV5-1 to TRBJ2-3; 14 bases match TRBD2. From germline, CDR1 is SGHRS and CDR2 YFSETQ. J lost 5 bases, V lost 4 bases, and 9 bases had no gene match. CDR3 length: 17 residues. CDR3 region: CASSPLTSGRGEDTQYF. In DNA, the CDR3 is TGCGCCAGCAGCCCGTTGACTAGCGGGAGGGGAGAAGATACGCAGTATTTT.

This clonotype was observed a handful of times. The chain joins TRBV29-1 to TRBJ1-2; no definite D call. In germline, CDR1 is SQVTM, CDR2 ANQGSEA. V lost 3 bases, J lost 4 bases, and 9 bases lay in between. This CDR3 comprises 12 residues. The CDR3 protein is CSVEPGSYGYTF. The CDR3 region has the DNA TGCAGCGTTGAGCCGGGATCCTATGGCTACACCTTC.

This clonotype was picked up many times. The chain has TRBV6-5 and TRBJ1-2, with D possibly TRBD1 on 6 matching bases. This CDR3 is built from 14 residues. Trimming took off 6 bases at V and 4 bases at J, with 15 bases between the two ends. CDR1 MNHEY and CDR2 SVGAGI come from the germline V gene. The CDR3 nucleotides are TGTGCCAGCAGGGGAGGGACATTTGTCTATGGCTACACCTTC. Its protein product is CASRGGTFVYGYTF.

This clonotype was seen repeatedly, ten times or more. The chain joins TRBV12-3 or TRBV12-4 to TRBJ1-5, with D perhaps matching TRBD1 (5 bases). The CDR3 runs 13 residues. The V gene lost 3 bases and the J gene lost 4 bases, with 7 bases spanning the gap. The DNA of the CDR3 is TGTGCCAGCAGTTTCGGGGCAAATCAGCCCCAGCATTTT. Its translation is CASSFGANQPQHF.

This clonotype was counted ten times or more. This chain connects TRBV10-3 to TRBJ2-3; tentative D call: TRBD2 (7 bases). The V end was cut by 0 bases, the J end by 0 bases, with 13 bases between. CDR1 ENHRY and CDR2 SYGVKD come from the germline V gene. CDR3 length: 17 residues. The CDR3: CAISESDSGVSTDTQYF. The DNA for the CDR3 is TGTGCCATCAGTGAGTCGGACAGCGGGGTCAGCACAGATACGCAGTATTTT.

This clonotype appeared many times. The rearrangement joins TRBV7-2 to TRBJ2-7; 8 nucleotides align to TRBD2. The CDR3 runs 16 residues. Germline CDR1 reads SGHTA; CDR2 reads FQGNSA. The V and J ends lost 1 base and 3 bases, in that order; junction bases with no gene match: 8. As DNA, the CDR3 is TGTGCCAGCAGCTTAGTGTTTTTCGGGACTAGCTACGAGCAGTACTTC. This encodes CASSLVFFGTSYEQYF.

This clonotype was recorded at least ten times. The chain employs TRBV7-2 and TRBJ2-2, with D possibly matching TRBD2 (6 bases). CDR1 SGHTA and CDR2 FQGNSA come from the germline V gene. The CDR3 extends over 15 amino acids. Trimming took off 7 bases at V and 1 base at J, with 13 bases between the two ends. The CDR3: CASNQGRGNTGELFF. CDR3 DNA sequence: TGTGCCAGCAACCAAGGGCGGGGGAACACCGGGGAGCTGTTTTTT.

This clonotype was seen many times. V gene TRBV6-1 combines with J gene TRBJ2-1, with D maybe TRBD2 (6 bases). Trimming left V 0 bases short and J 4 bases short, with 10 bases between. The CDR3 runs 15 residues. Germline V gene data show CDR1 as MNHNS and CDR2 as SASEGT. The CDR3 coding sequence is TGTGCCAGCAGTGAAGCTGGGGGGAAGTACAATGAGCAGTTCTTC. Amino acids: CASSEAGGKYNEQFF.